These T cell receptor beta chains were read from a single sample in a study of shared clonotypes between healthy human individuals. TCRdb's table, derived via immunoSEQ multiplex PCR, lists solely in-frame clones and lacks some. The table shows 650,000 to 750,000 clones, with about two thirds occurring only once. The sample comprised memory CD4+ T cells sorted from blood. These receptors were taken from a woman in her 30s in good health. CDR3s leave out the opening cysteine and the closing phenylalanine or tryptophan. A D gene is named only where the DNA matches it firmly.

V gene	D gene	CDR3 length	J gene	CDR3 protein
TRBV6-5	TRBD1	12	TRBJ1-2	ASSVETGVGGYT
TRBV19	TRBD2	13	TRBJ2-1	ASRETSGRAHEQF
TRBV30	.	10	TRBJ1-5	AWSGSEQPQH
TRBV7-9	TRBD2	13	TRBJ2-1	ASSAGTSGFDEQF
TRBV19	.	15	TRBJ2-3	ASSIDAPAVGTDTQY
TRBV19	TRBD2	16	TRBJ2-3	ASSVWLAGPTSTDTQY
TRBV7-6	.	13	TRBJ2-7	ASSLTAGVGYEQY
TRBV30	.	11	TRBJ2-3	AWGLTGRDTQY
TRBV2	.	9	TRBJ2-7	ASSKQYEQY
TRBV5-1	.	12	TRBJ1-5	ASSLDGVGQPQH
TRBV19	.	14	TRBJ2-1	ASSIGAASGYNEQF
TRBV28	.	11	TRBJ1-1	ASSSGQGTEAF
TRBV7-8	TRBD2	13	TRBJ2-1	ASRTSGIPGNEQF
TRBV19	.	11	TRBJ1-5	ASSQQARQPQH
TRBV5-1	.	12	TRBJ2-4	ASSQGTLTDIQY
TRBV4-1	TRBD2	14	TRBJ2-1	ASSQARAGVGHEQF
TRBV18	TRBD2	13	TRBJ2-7	ASSLVAGVYDEQY
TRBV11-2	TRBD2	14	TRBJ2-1	ASSSWTSGRSGEQF
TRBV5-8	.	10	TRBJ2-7	ASSPTGYEQY
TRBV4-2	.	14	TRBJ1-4	ASSQDPAGSREKLF
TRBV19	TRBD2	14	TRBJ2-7	ASTPGGTSGTYEQY
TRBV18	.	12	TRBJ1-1	ASSPPSRDTEAF
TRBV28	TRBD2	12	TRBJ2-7	ASPPSGGSYEQY
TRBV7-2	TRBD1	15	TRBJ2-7	ASSFVLLDRGSYEQY
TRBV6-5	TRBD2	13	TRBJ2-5	ASRELAGGRETQY
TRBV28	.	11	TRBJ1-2	ASSLSLLYGYT
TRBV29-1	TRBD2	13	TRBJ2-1	SAEAGGRALNEQF
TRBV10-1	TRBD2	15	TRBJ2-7	ASTGAGGPISSYEQY
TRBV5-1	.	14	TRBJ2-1	ASSRGIADSYNEQF
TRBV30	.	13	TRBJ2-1	AWRRPWGLYNEQF
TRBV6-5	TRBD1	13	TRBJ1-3	ASSQDRDPRNTIY
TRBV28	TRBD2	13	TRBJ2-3	ASTTSGRWTDTQY
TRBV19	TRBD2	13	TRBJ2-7	ASSREAGTKGEQY
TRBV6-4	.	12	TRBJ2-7	ASSWGTPSYEQY
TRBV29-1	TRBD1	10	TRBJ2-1	SVGTGGNEQF
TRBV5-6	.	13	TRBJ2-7	ASSLEWSASHEQY
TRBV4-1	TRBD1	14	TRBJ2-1	ASSQPQGAFYNEQF
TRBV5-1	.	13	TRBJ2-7	ASSAITGASYEQY
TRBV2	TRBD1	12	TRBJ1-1	ASSGDRVNTEAF
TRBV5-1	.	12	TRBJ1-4	ASSITTTNEKLF
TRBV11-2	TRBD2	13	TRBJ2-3	ASSLDGGRAGTQY
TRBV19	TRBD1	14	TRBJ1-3	ASSFSGTGTGNTIY
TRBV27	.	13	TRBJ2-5	ASSPHQGNRETQY
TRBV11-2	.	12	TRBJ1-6	ASSLAGFASPLH
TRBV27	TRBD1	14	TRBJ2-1	ASSSAGTARYNEQF
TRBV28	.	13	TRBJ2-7	ASSRLDRPGGEQY
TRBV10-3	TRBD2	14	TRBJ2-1	AISEISGVPSNEQF